What follows are 6 T cell receptor beta chains derived from one specimen sequenced in a study of cytomegalovirus exposure and HLA in healthy donors. PCR primers comprised 60 Vbeta and 13 Jbeta primers. The data were produced by immunoSEQ multiplex PCR, yet TCRdb's version contains in-frame clones alone and is incomplete. The repertoire holds 130,000 to 150,000 clones, 80% seen once, with around 4.3% in the top ten. The sequenced material came from PBMCs. These receptors all come from a middle-aged man in good health and CMV-seronegative.

V gene TRBV9 combines with J gene TRBJ2-1; D perhaps matches TRBD1 (5 bases). V lost 0 bases and J lost 7, with 14 bases in between. The CDR3 runs to 15 residues. Germline V gene data show CDR1 as SGDLS and CDR2 as YYNGEE. The CDR3 protein is CASSVAPGQGNEQFF. The CDR3, as DNA: TGTGCCAGCAGCGTAGCCCCCGGACAAGGGAATGAGCAGTTCTTC.

The chain links TRBV10-1 to TRBJ2-1; D unclear. The length of the CDR3 is 16 residues. Germline V gives CDR1 WNHNN, CDR2 SYGVQD (reference sequence). Trimming removed 0 bases at V and 9 bases at J, with 18 bases between. CDR3 nucleotide sequence: TGCGCCAGCAGTGAGTCAAAGCGCCCCCTCCTAAGTGAGCAGTTCTTC. It yields the protein CASSESKRPLLSEQFF.

Note on this clone: Different DNA sequences within this sample yield the same CDR3. The chain links TRBV5-8 to TRBJ2-5; no clear D gene. Germline V gene sequence: CDR1 SGHTS, CDR2 YDEGEE. Deletions cut 4 bases from V and 5 bases from J, with 6 bases between. CDR3 length: 11 amino acids. This chain's CDR3 is CASSPQETQYF. CDR3 in DNA: TGTGCCAGCAGCCCTCAGGAGACCCAGTACTTC.

There are a few counts of this clone. The V call is TRBV18, the J call TRBJ2-7; D is uncertain. The length of the CDR3 is 14 residues. The V gene lost 0 bases and the J gene lost 5 bases, with 11 bases spanning the gap. The germline gives CDR1 KGHSH, CDR2 LQKENI. In nucleotides, the CDR3 is TGTGCCAGCTCACCACCGTCTCCCCGTGACGAGCAGTACTTC. As protein: CASSPPSPRDEQYF.

Remarks on this clone: Other nucleotide sequences from this sample produce the same CDR3. This rearrangement joins TRBV1 to TRBJ1-5. TRBV1 is a recognized pseudogene. CDR3 length equals 17 residues. The CDR3 DNA reads TGCACCAGCAGCCAACGTCTGCGGGGTCCGACTAATCAGCCCCAGCATTTT. Translation gives CTSSQRLRGPTNQPQHF.

V and J are TRBV10-1 and TRBJ1-2; TRBD1 might be the D (6 bases). The CDR3 has 13 amino acids. The germline gives CDR1 WNHNN, CDR2 SYGVQD (reference sequence). The germline V and J ends were trimmed by 6 bases and 3 bases, with 11 bases remaining between them. The DNA for the CDR3 is TGCGCCAGCAGCCAGGGACAAGACTATGGCTACACCTTC. It is translated as CASSQGQDYGYTF.